A single sample gave rise to the 10 T cell receptor beta chains below, sequenced in a study of vaccination effects on CD4 cells after COVID-19. Their antigens are not known. Before sequencing took place, the ViraFEST assay used viral peptide pools to expand antigen-specific CD4+ T cells. Scientists isolated CD4+ T cells after a roughly nine-day culture period ended. All participants had two doses of either the BNT162b2 or mRNA-1273 vaccine. Clones were sequenced by immunoSEQ multiplex PCR, and TCRdb holds only the in-frame ones, with some missing. This sample has tens of thousands of clones, with approximately 82% found just once. The sample was CD4+ T cells from PBMCs cultured with HCoV-229E spike peptides, taken after COVID-19 vaccination. The receptors were sampled from a human donor who received a COVID-19 vaccine.

This chain connects TRBV18 to TRBJ2-7; 10 bases match TRBD2. The germline V gene encodes CDR1 KGHSH and CDR2 LQKENI. CDR3 size: 15 residues. The J segment lost 7 bases and the V segment lost 6 bases, leaving 12 bases of the junction unmatched. Here the CDR3 reads CASSQGLAASLEQYV. CDR3 bases: TGTGCCAGCTCTCAAGGACTAGCGGCTTCCTTAGAGCAGTACGTC.

The rearrangement joins TRBV19 to TRBJ1-4; D is possibly TRBD1 (6 bases). CDR3 size: 14 residues. Germline CDR1 reads LNHDA; CDR2 reads SQIVND (reference sequence). V lost 7 bases and J lost 8, with 17 bases in between. The CDR3 DNA reads TGTGCCAGTATGCCCACGGGGGCAGGAGAAAAACTGTTTTTT. Its translation: CASMPTGAGEKLFF.

This chain links TRBV3-1 (or the pseudogene TRBV3-2) with TRBJ2-3; 7 bases agree with TRBD2. The V segment lost 2 bases and the J segment 6 bases; nucleotides outside the gene matches: 8. Germline V CDR1 and CDR2: LGHDT, YNNKEL (reference sequence). CDR3 length: 15 residues. This chain's CDR3 is CASSQLGRVADTQYF. In DNA, the CDR3 is TGTGCCAGCAGCCAACTTGGGAGGGTCGCGGATACGCAGTATTTT.

V gene TRBV18 combines with J gene TRBJ2-1; D perhaps matches TRBD1 (5 bases). The CDR3 has 13 amino acids. Deletions cut 6 bases from V and 8 bases from J, with 14 bases between. Per germline, CDR1 KGHSH and CDR2 LQKENI. The CDR3 sequence is CASSQDPGYEQFF. The CDR3 DNA reads TGTGCCAGCTCTCAAGATCCAGGGTATGAGCAGTTCTTC.

V usage is TRBV6-5 and J usage is TRBJ1-3, with D tentatively TRBD1 (5 bases). Trimming took off 10 bases at V and 3 bases at J, with 7 bases between the two ends. The V gene's germline CDR1 is MNHEY and CDR2 SVGAGI. There are 11 residues in the CDR3. The CDR3 region has the DNA TGTGCCACGGGGCTTGGAAACACCATATATTTT. It specifies CATGLGNTIYF.

The CDR3 sequence is CASSVGTISTDTQYF. CDR3 DNA sequence: TGTGCCAGCAGCGTAGGGACCATCAGCACAGATACGCAGTATTTT. V gene TRBV9 combines with J gene TRBJ2-3; D unclear. This CDR3 spans 15 amino acids. The V end was cut by 0 bases, the J end by 0 bases, with 8 bases between. Germline CDR1 is SGDLS and CDR2 is YYNGEE. The whole variable domain, remainder taken from reference TRBV9 and TRBJ2-3, is DSGVTQTPKHLITATGQRVTLRCSPRSGDLSVYWYQQSLDQGLQFLIQYYNGEERAKGNILERFSAQQFPDLHSELNLSSLELGDSALYFCASSVGTISTDTQYFGPGTRLTVL.

There are a few counts of this clone. The chain uses TRBV10-1 and TRBJ1-2; TRBD1 is a possible D gene (6 bases). The length of the CDR3 is 13 residues. V lost 7 bases, J lost 4 bases, and 13 bases lay in between. Looked up from germline, CDR1 is WNHNN and CDR2 is SYGVQD (reference sequence). The CDR3 region has the DNA TGCGCCAGCAAAACAGGACAGAGCTATGGCTACACCTTC. The encoded protein is CASKTGQSYGYTF.

V is TRBV24-1 and J is TRBJ2-3; D gene uncertain. Per the germline V gene, CDR1 is KGHDR and CDR2 is SFDVKD. The CDR3 contains 13 residues. The V end was cut by 3 bases, the J end by 5 bases, with 8 bases between. In DNA form, the CDR3 reads TGTGCCACCAGTGATCCGTCCCGAGATACGCAGTATTTT. This codes for CATSDPSRDTQYF.

The V and J genes are TRBV6-5 and TRBJ1-2; 7 nucleotides agree with TRBD1. The junction had 5 bases not matched to a gene; V was cut back by 6 bases and J by 4 bases. The germline V gene encodes CDR1 MNHEY and CDR2 SVGAGI. There are 13 residues in the CDR3. CDR3 residues: CASRSGTAYGYTF. The DNA of the CDR3 is TGTGCCAGCAGGTCCGGGACAGCCTATGGCTACACCTTC.

The chain combines TRBV3-1 (or the pseudogene TRBV3-2) with TRBJ1-2; no definite D call. CDR1 LGHDT and CDR2 YNNKEL come from the germline V gene (reference sequence). V lost 0 bases and J 8 bases, leaving 10 bases between the germline ends. This CDR3 has 13 amino acids. The CDR3 coding sequence is TGTGCCAGCAGCCAAGACTCCTATGGCGGCTACACCTTC. Its protein is CASSQDSYGGYTF.